The sequence of this TCR beta chain was determined in a study of neurological immune-mediated disorders. Study results and caveats: Expanded clones shared no CDR3 amino acid sequences across subjects, suggesting private repertoires in all groups.

In its sample, this clonotype was seen many times. As yet, its antigen is unknown. The CDR3 runs 13 residues. Germline V gene data show CDR1 as SGHTA and CDR2 as FQGNSA. V was clipped by 5 bases and J by 3 bases, with 10 bases between them. The cDNA was synthesized by means of template-switch 5'RACE, which was carried out with 10-nucleotide random UMIs. In TCRdb, the 5' RACE reads were re-called with MiXCR into one record per CDR3 protein. The sample holds tens of thousands of distinct CDR3 sequences, about 16% seen once. This clonotype was obtained from a female donor with HTLV-1-associated myelopathy (HAM/TSP). J is TRBJ2-5 and V is TRBV7-2; perhaps TRBD1 as D (6 bases). Sequencing was carried out using PBMCs. For the CDR3, the DNA is TGTGCCAGCAGCCCGGACAGAAAAGAGACCCAGTACTTC. Protein product: CASSPDRKETQYF.